This is a list of T cell receptor beta chains from one sample in a study of post-analysis software for immune sequencing data. TCRdb used MiXCR to reprocess the PCR reads, holding one entry per CDR3 protein. The data contain some 800,000 distinct CDR3 sequences, 46% of them singletons. The sequenced sample was blood. The receptors originated from a girl aged 5 to 17 with multiple sclerosis. Each CDR3 is given with its conserved first and last residue. D genes are given only for firm matches. Clone size appears in some rows only: once, few, many, or a class for an expanded clone.

CDR3: CSWGLAGGPSTDTQYF
DNA: TGTTCCTGGGGACTAGCGGGAGGACCTTCCACAGATACGCAGTATTTT
D: TRBD2
size: NA
V: TRBV7-9
J: TRBJ2-3

CDR3: CASEKGLAGETQEAQYF
DNA: TGCGCCAGCGAGAAGGGACTAGCGGGTGAAACCCAAGAGGCCCAGTACTTC
D: TRBD2
size: NA
V: TRBV5-1
J: TRBJ2-7

CDR3: CAANPGATTEAFF
DNA: TGTGCCGCCAACCCGGGGGCGACCACTGAAGCTTTCTTT
D: NA
size: NA
V: TRBV7-9
J: TRBJ1-1

CDR3: CGWGYLGTGELFF
DNA: TGTGGCTGGGGGTACCTGGGGACCGGGGAGCTGTTTTTT
D: NA
size: NA
V: TRBV2
J: TRBJ2-2

CDR3: CASSLAMRQYEGYTF
DNA: TGTGCCAGCAGTTTAGCGATGCGACAGTATGAAGGCTACACCTTC
D: NA
size: NA
V: TRBV12-3/TRBV12-4
J: TRBJ1-2

CDR3: CASSLAQGVTYEQYF
DNA: TGCGCCAGCAGCTTGGCGCAGGGGGTTACCTACGAGCAGTACTTC
D: TRBD1
size: NA
V: TRBV5-1
J: TRBJ2-7

CDR3: CATSDYHRTGTHEQYF
DNA: TGTGCCACCAGTGATTATCATAGGACAGGGACCCACGAGCAGTACTTC
D: TRBD1
size: NA
V: TRBV24-1
J: TRBJ2-7

CDR3: CASSPVAGTTNEKLFF
DNA: TGTGCCAGCTCACCAGTCGCAGGCACAACTAATGAAAAACTGTTTTTT
D: NA
size: NA
V: TRBV18
J: TRBJ1-4

CDR3: CSVEDGGLAGPYEQYF
DNA: TGCAGCGTTGAAGATGGCGGGCTAGCAGGGCCCTACGAGCAGTACTTC
D: NA
size: NA
V: TRBV29-1
J: TRBJ2-7

CDR3: CSAGSLAGGPTSTDTQYF
DNA: TGCAGTGCTGGGTCCCTAGCGGGAGGCCCCACAAGCACAGATACGCAGTATTTT
D: TRBD2
size: once
V: TRBV20-1
J: TRBJ2-3

CDR3: CSARAGDPTYEQYF
DNA: TGCAGTGCTAGAGCGGGAGATCCCACCTACGAGCAGTACTTC
D: NA
size: few
V: TRBV20-1
J: TRBJ2-7

CDR3: CASSEWDGDYNEQFF
DNA: TGTGCCAGCAGTGAGTGGGACGGGGATTACAATGAGCAGTTCTTC
D: NA
size: few
V: TRBV2
J: TRBJ2-1

CDR3: CASSLGLSSTDTQYF
DNA: TGTGCTAGCAGCTTAGGGCTTTCTAGCACAGATACGCAGTATTTT
D: NA
size: once
V: TRBV7-7
J: TRBJ2-3

CDR3: CASSCRGWNTGELFF
DNA: TGTGCTAGCAGCTGTCGGGGATGGAACACCGGGGAGCTGTTTTTT
D: NA
size: NA
V: TRBV7-7
J: TRBJ2-2

CDR3: CASGYNREQYF
DNA: TGTGCCAGCGGCTATAACAGGGAGCAGTACTTC
D: NA
size: NA
V: TRBV6-5
J: TRBJ2-5

CDR3: CASRPTRGETQYF
DNA: TGTGCCAGCCGCCCTACTAGGGGGGAGACCCAGTACTTC
D: NA
size: few
V: TRBV6-5
J: TRBJ2-5

CDR3: CASRPWLTESSGANVLTF
DNA: TGCGCCAGCAGGCCGTGGTTGACCGAAAGCTCTGGGGCCAACGTCCTGACTTTC
D: NA
size: NA
V: TRBV5-1
J: TRBJ2-6

CDR3: CASSPGITYEQYF
DNA: TGTGCCAGCAGCCCGGGAATAACCTACGAGCAGTACTTC
D: NA
size: NA
V: TRBV5-5
J: TRBJ2-7

CDR3: CASSRPRQGGTDTQYF
DNA: TGTGCCAGCAGTCGGCCCCGGCAGGGCGGCACAGATACGCAGTATTTT
D: NA
size: NA
V: TRBV5-4
J: TRBJ2-3

CDR3: CASSTPAGEGADTQYF
DNA: TGTGCCAGCAGTACCCCAGCGGGAGAGGGGGCAGATACGCAGTATTTT
D: TRBD2
size: few
V: TRBV12-3/TRBV12-4
J: TRBJ2-3

CDR3: CASSPIAGGHEQFF
DNA: TGTGCCAGCAGCCCCATAGCGGGAGGGCATGAGCAGTTCTTC
D: TRBD2
size: NA
V: TRBV9
J: TRBJ2-1

CDR3: CASSHNRDRGDFAYNEQFF
DNA: TGCGCCAGCAGCCACAACCGGGACCGGGGAGATTTTGCTTACAATGAGCAGTTCTTC
D: NA
size: NA
V: TRBV4-3
J: TRBJ2-1

CDR3: CAMGPGTYEQYF
DNA: TGTGCCATGGGACCGGGCACCTACGAGCAGTACTTC
D: NA
size: NA
V: TRBV10-3
J: TRBJ2-7

CDR3: CATRTGDPSYEQYF
DNA: TGTGCCACCAGGACAGGGGATCCCTCCTACGAGCAGTACTTC
D: TRBD1
size: NA
V: TRBV10-3
J: TRBJ2-7

CDR3: CASSPHEAQDRAQGSGYTF
DNA: TGTGCCAGCAGCCCGCATGAGGCTCAGGACAGGGCCCAGGGTAGTGGCTACACCTTC
D: TRBD1
size: NA
V: TRBV7-9
J: TRBJ1-2

CDR3: CASSLASLAGPSYNEQFF
DNA: TGTGCCAGCAGCTTAGCGTCCTTGGCGGGGCCTTCCTACAATGAGCAGTTCTTC
D: NA
size: few
V: TRBV11-2
J: TRBJ2-1

CDR3: CASSLGLDSYNEQFF
DNA: TGTGCCAGCAGCTTAGGATTAGACTCCTACAATGAGCAGTTCTTC
D: NA
size: NA
V: TRBV7-2
J: TRBJ2-1

CDR3: CSAASSSYNSPLHF
DNA: TGCAGTGCCGCTTCAAGCTCCTATAATTCACCCCTCCACTTT
D: NA
size: NA
V: TRBV20-1
J: TRBJ1-6

CDR3: CASSSSGPADTQYF
DNA: TGTGCCAGCAGTTCTAGCGGCCCGGCTGATACGCAGTATTTT
D: TRBD2
size: NA
V: TRBV7-6
J: TRBJ2-3

CDR3: CASSPGQSIAKNIQYF
DNA: TGTGCCAGCAGCCCCGGACAATCCATAGCCAAAAACATTCAGTACTTC
D: NA
size: NA
V: TRBV9
J: TRBJ2-4

CDR3: CASSLAGTSGHNEQFF
DNA: TGTGCCAGCAGCTTAGCTGGGACTAGCGGTCATAATGAGCAGTTCTTC
D: TRBD2
size: NA
V: TRBV7-2
J: TRBJ2-1

CDR3: CASGLKASGRQYF
DNA: TGTGCCAGCGGCCTGAAGGCTAGCGGGAGGCAGTACTTC
D: TRBD2
size: NA
V: TRBV7-2
J: TRBJ2-7

CDR3: CASSPDGVTSPYF
DNA: TGTGCCAGCAGCCCGGATGGGGTAACTAGCCCGTACTTC
D: NA
size: NA
V: TRBV9
J: TRBJ2-5

CDR3: CATSRRTGDQPQHF
DNA: TGTGCCACCAGCAGGAGAACAGGGGATCAGCCCCAGCATTTT
D: TRBD1
size: NA
V: TRBV15
J: TRBJ1-5

CDR3: CAIRGPIYGYTF
DNA: TGTGCCATCAGAGGACCGATCTATGGCTACACCTTC
D: NA
size: few
V: TRBV10-3
J: TRBJ1-2

CDR3: CSASHRLARQTQYF
DNA: TGCAGTGCTTCCCATCGACTAGCCAGGCAGACCCAGTACTTC
D: TRBD2
size: NA
V: TRBV20-1
J: TRBJ2-5

CDR3: CASSQEGTDPTDTQYF
DNA: TGCGCCAGCAGCCAAGAGGGGACAGACCCCACAGATACGCAGTATTTT
D: TRBD1
size: NA
V: TRBV4-1
J: TRBJ2-3

CDR3: CASSRRSGNEQFF
DNA: TGCGCCAGCAGCAGGAGGAGTGGCAATGAGCAGTTCTTC
D: NA
size: NA
V: TRBV5-1
J: TRBJ2-1

CDR3: CSVGHPYEQYF
DNA: TGCAGCGTTGGACACCCCTACGAGCAGTACTTC
D: NA
size: few
V: TRBV29-1
J: TRBJ2-7

CDR3: CSVWGTERTDTQYF
DNA: TGCAGTGTGTGGGGGACAGAGCGCACAGATACGCAGTATTTT
D: TRBD1
size: NA
V: TRBV20-1
J: TRBJ2-3

CDR3: CASRFTGTSGPYEQYF
DNA: TGTGCCAGCAGATTTACCGGGACTAGCGGCCCCTACGAGCAGTACTTC
D: TRBD2
size: NA
V: TRBV6-6
J: TRBJ2-7

CDR3: CASSAGGTSGESVTYNEQFF
DNA: TGTGCCAGCAGCGCAGGGGGGACTAGCGGGGAATCTGTTACCTACAATGAGCAGTTCTTC
D: TRBD2
size: NA
V: TRBV9
J: TRBJ2-1